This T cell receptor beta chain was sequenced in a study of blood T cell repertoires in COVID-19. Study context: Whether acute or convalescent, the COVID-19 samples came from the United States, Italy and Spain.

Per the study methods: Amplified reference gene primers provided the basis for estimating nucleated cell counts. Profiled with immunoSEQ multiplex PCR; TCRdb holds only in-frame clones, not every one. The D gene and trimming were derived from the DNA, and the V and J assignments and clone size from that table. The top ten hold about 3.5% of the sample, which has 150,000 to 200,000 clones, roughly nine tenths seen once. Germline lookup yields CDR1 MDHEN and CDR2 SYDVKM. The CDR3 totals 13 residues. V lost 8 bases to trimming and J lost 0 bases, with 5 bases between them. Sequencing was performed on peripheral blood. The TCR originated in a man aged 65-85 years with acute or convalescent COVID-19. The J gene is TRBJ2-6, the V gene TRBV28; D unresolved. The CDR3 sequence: CASRSSGANVLTF. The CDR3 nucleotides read TGTGCCAGCCGGAGCTCTGGGGCCAACGTCCTGACTTTC.